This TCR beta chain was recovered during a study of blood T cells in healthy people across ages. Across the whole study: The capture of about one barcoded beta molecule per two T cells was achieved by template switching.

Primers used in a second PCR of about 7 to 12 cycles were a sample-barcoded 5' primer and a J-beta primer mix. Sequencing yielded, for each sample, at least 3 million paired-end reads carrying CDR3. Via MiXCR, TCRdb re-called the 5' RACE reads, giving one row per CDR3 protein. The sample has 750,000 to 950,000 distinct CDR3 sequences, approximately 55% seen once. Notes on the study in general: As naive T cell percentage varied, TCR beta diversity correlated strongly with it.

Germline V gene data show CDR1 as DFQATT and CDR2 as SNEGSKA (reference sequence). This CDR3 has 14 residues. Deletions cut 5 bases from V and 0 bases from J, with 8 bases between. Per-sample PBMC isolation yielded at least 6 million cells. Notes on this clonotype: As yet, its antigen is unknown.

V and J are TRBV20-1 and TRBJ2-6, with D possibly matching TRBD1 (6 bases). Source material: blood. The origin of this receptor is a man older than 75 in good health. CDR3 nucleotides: TGCAGTGCTCAAGGGGGCTCTGGGGCCAACGTCCTGACTTTC. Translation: CSAQGGSGANVLTF.